These 21 T cell receptor beta chains were all obtained from the same sample, sequenced in a study of spatial heterogeneity in lung cancer. Using its own MiXCR run on the 5' RACE reads, TCRdb lists one record per CDR3 protein. The sample has more than 85,000 distinct CDR3 sequences; 7% to 9% are singletons. This sample's time point: sample taken at primary tumor resection. Whole RNA from tumor, nontumor lung or frozen PBMC was sequenced unsorted. Sequencing was performed on PBMCs, taken at surgery. The receptors stem from a male donor with early-stage non-small cell lung cancer.

The chain combines TRBV7-2 with TRBJ1-1, with D hard to call. In germline, CDR1 is SGHTA, CDR2 FQGNSA. Deletions cut 2 bases from V and 9 bases from J, with 1 base between. This CDR3 is built from 9 residues. DNA for the CDR3: TGTGCCAGCAGCTTACAAGCTTTCTTT. Translated: CASSLQAFF. The entire variable domain, with the rest obtained from reference TRBV7-2 and TRBJ1-1, is as follows: GAGVSQSPSNKVTEKGKDVELRCDPISGHTALYWYRQSLGQGLEFLIYFQGNSAPDKSGLPSDRFSAERTGGSVSTLTIQRTQQEDSAVYLCASSLQAFFGQGTRLTVV.

This clonotype was detected many times. The chain couples TRBV10-3 to TRBJ1-1; maybe TRBD1 (6 bases). Germline CDR1 ENHRY, CDR2 SYGVKD. The V and J ends lost 4 bases and 1 base respectively, with 10 bases between them. The CDR3 consists of 14 residues. The CDR3, as DNA: TGTGCCATCAGTGGGGACACACCGAACACTGAAGCTTTCTTT. It translates to CAISGDTPNTEAFF.

The V and J genes are TRBV5-1 and TRBJ1-1, with D unresolved. This CDR3 spans 15 amino acids. V shed 1 base and J shed 0 bases, with 10 bases lying between them. The V gene's germline CDR1 is SGHRS and CDR2 YFSETQ. CDR3: CASSLSGSMNTEAFF. The CDR3 region has the DNA TGCGCCAGCAGCTTGTCAGGCTCCATGAACACTGAAGCTTTCTTT. Variable domain in full (rest from reference TRBV5-1 and TRBJ1-1): KAGVTQTPRYLIKTRGQQVTLSCSPISGHRSVSWYQQTPGQGLQFLFEYFSETQRNKGNFPGRFSGRQFSNSRSEMNVSTLELGDSALYLCASSLSGSMNTEAFFGQGTRLTVV.

This clonotype has more than one count but fewer than ten. This chain connects TRBV7-2 to TRBJ1-6, with D perhaps matching TRBD1 (5 bases). This CDR3 has 14 amino acids. Trimming stripped 4 bases from V and 10 bases from J, with 14 bases between. The germline CDR1 and CDR2 sequences are SGHTA and FQGNSA. CDR3 protein: CASSSIAGNSPLHF. CDR3 nucleotide sequence: TGTGCCAGCAGCTCCATTGCAGGGAACTCACCCCTCCACTTT.

This clonotype has ten or more counts. The chain carries TRBV20-1 and TRBJ2-3; TRBD2 is a possible D gene (6 bases). The CDR3 runs 13 residues. Trimming pared 3 bases from V and 5 bases from J, leaving 12 bases between. Germline V lookup: CDR1 DFQATT, CDR2 SNEGSKA (reference sequence). The CDR3 DNA is TGCAGTGCTAGTGCGGGAAAGGGAGATACGCAGTATTTT. Translation: CSASAGKGDTQYF.

This clonotype appeared many times. CDR3 loop: CAISESGTSLVTQYF. The CDR3 region has the DNA TGTGCCATCAGTGAGTCGGGGACTAGCTTGGTTACGCAGTATTTT. The chain has TRBV10-3 and TRBJ2-3; 9 bases fit TRBD2. Trimming removed 0 bases from V and 8 bases from J; junction bases left unmatched: 6. Germline assignment: CDR1 ENHRY and CDR2 SYGVKD. The CDR3 is 15 amino acids.

This clonotype has more than one count but fewer than ten. The chain carries TRBV10-3 and TRBJ2-2; a possible D gene is TRBD1 (6 bases). V was trimmed by 8 bases and J by 13 bases, leaving 20 bases between them. The CDR3 sequence is 13 residues long. The germline V gene has CDR1 ENHRY and CDR2 SYGVKD. Here the CDR3 reads CAIRNGQPDLLFF. The CDR3 nucleotides read TGTGCCATCCGCAATGGACAGCCGGACTTGCTGTTTTTT.

This clonotype was seen at least ten times. The chain recombines TRBV4-3 with TRBJ2-1, with TRBD1 as a possible D gene (6 bases). Germline V gene lookup returns CDR1 LGHNA and CDR2 YSLEER. This CDR3 region has 13 residues. V lost 0 bases to trimming and J lost 12 bases, with 12 bases between them. As DNA, the CDR3 is TGCGCCAGCAGCCAAGATAGAGGGACACCGCAGTTCTTC. Its translation: CASSQDRGTPQFF.

Comments on this clonotype: The limits of the CDR3 on the DNA are not certain, so only TCRdb's listed CDR3 is given. The chain combines TRBV4-3 with TRBJ2-3; the table gives TRBD1 as D, unverified against the DNA. The CDR3 spans 19 amino acids, including both terminal residues. CDR1 LGHNA and CDR2 YSLEER come from the germline V gene. The CDR3: CASSQVWGRGTRSTDTRYF.

The table lists this clonotype with many counts. The chain joins TRBV30 to TRBJ2-3, with 11 bases aligning to TRBD2. The CDR3 extends over 14 amino acids. The ends lost 1 base at V and 8 bases at J; junction bases unmatched: 5. The germline CDR1 and CDR2 sequences are GTSNPN and SVGIG (reference sequence). CDR3 DNA sequence: TGTGCCTGGAGTGCGGGGACTAGCGGCACTACGCAGTATTTT. Residues: CAWSAGTSGTTQYF. Drawing the rest from reference TRBV30 and TRBJ2-3, the complete variable domain is SQTIHQWPATLVQPVGSPLSLECTVEGTSNPNLYWYRQAAGRGLQLLFYSVGIGQISSEVPQNLSASRPQDRQFILSSKKLLLSDSGFYLCAWSAGTSGTTQYFGPGTRLTVL.

The CDR3 nucleotides are TGTGCCAGCAGTTTCGGACAGGGGGAACGAGAAAAACTGTTTTTT. Protein: CASSFGQGEREKLFF. This rearrangement joins TRBV5-4 to TRBJ1-4; 10 bases agree with TRBD1. V shed 5 bases, J shed 8 bases, and the junction held 9 bases outside the gene matches. The CDR3 has 15 amino acids. Per the germline V gene, CDR1 is SGHNT and CDR2 is YYREEE (reference sequence).

The genes are TRBV15 and TRBJ1-6, with 7 bases identical to TRBD1. The germline V gene has CDR1 LNHNV and CDR2 YYDKDF (reference sequence). J gave up 12 bases and V 3 bases, and 5 bases lay outside the gene matches. The CDR3 totals 13 residues. This chain's CDR3 is CATSRDRSLPLHF. The CDR3 DNA reads as TGTGCCACCAGCAGGGACAGGAGTCTACCCCTCCACTTT.

The V and J genes are TRBV29-1 and TRBJ2-7; TRBD1 matches 12 bases. Germline V gene sequence: CDR1 SQVTM, CDR2 ANQGSEA. Losses at the gene ends were 7 bases for V and 5 bases for J; bases not matched to a gene: 15. This CDR3 region has 16 residues. CDR3 coding DNA: TGCAGCGCCGGGGACAGGGGGCTTGGTGGTATGAACGAGCAGTACTTC. This translates into CSAGDRGLGGMNEQYF.

The chain links TRBV6-6 to TRBJ2-3; 10 bases line up with TRBD2. Germline V CDR1 and CDR2: MNHNY, SVGAGI (reference sequence). This CDR3 contains 13 residues. The V gene end was trimmed by 4 bases and the J gene end by 13 bases; junction bases not matched to a gene: 8. CDR3 nucleotide sequence: TGTGCCAGCAGTTCCAGTAGCGGGAGGTTGAAGTATTTT. It codes for CASSSSSGRLKYF.

Many counts were recorded for this clonotype. The chain recombines TRBV29-1 with TRBJ1-1, with D possibly being TRBD1 (6 bases). This CDR3 region has 12 residues. Germline V gives CDR1 SQVTM, CDR2 ANQGSEA. Deletions cut 7 bases from V and 1 base from J, with 10 bases between. The CDR3 loop reads CSAKDRNTEAFF. The CDR3 region has the DNA TGCAGCGCCAAGGACAGGAACACTGAAGCTTTCTTT. The complete variable domain, with remaining parts taken from reference TRBV29-1 and TRBJ1-1, reads SAVISQKPSRDICQRGTSLTIQCQVDSQVTMMFWYRQQPGQSLTLIATANQGSEATYESGFVIDKFPISRPNLTFSTLTVSNMSPEDSSIYLCSAKDRNTEAFFGQGTRLTVV.

The chain recombines TRBV19 with TRBJ2-2; perhaps TRBD1 as D (6 bases). Trimming took off 10 bases at V and 3 bases at J, with 18 bases between the two ends. CDR3 length: 15 amino acids. The germline CDR1 and CDR2 sequences are LNHDA and SQIVND (reference sequence). CDR3 amino acids: CATVSGTTYTGELFF. The CDR3 DNA follows: TGTGCCACCGTATCCGGGACAACCTACACCGGGGAGCTGTTTTTT.

This clonotype was detected only a few times. This sequence joins TRBV20-1 and TRBJ1-1; perhaps TRBD1 as D (5 bases). Trimming removed 2 bases at V and 6 bases at J, with 19 bases between. Germline V CDR1 and CDR2: DFQATT, SNEGSKA (reference sequence). The CDR3 has 15 residues. This CDR3 is CSARKGQRDEAEAFF. The CDR3, as DNA: TGCAGTGCTAGAAAGGGGCAAAGGGACGAGGCTGAAGCTTTCTTT.

The sample holds many counts of this clonotype. The chain uses TRBV28 and TRBJ2-7, with a weak D call TRBD2 (6 bases). The germline gives CDR1 MDHEN, CDR2 SYDVKM. The CDR3 length is 14 residues. The V gene lost 8 bases and the J gene lost 0 bases, with 14 bases spanning the gap. In DNA form, the CDR3 reads TGTGCCAGCTGTCGCCGGGACTTCTCCTACGAGCAGTACTTC. Translated: CASCRRDFSYEQYF.

The chain carries TRBV28 and TRBJ2-7, with TRBD1 identical over 9 bases. Germline-derived CDR1 and CDR2 are MDHEN and SYDVKM. The CDR3 has 14 residues. V lost 2 bases, J lost 4 bases, and 3 bases stayed unmatched. CDR3 in amino acids: CASSLTDRGYEQYF. The CDR3, as DNA: TGTGCCAGCAGTTTAACGGACAGGGGTTACGAGCAGTACTTC.

In this sample, this clonotype turned up many times. This sequence joins TRBV12-3 or TRBV12-4 and TRBJ2-5; D gene unclear. The CDR3 is 13 amino acids. Trimming took off 1 base at V and 5 bases at J, with 8 bases between the two ends. DNA of the CDR3: TGTGCCAGCAGTTTAGGAGCTTCTGAGACCCAGTACTTC. It translates to CASSLGASETQYF.

This clonotype was counted a few times. This sequence joins TRBV9 and TRBJ2-1; TRBD2 matches at 8 bases. The CDR3 runs 16 residues. CDR1 is SGDLS and CDR2 is YYNGEE in the germline V gene. Trimming cost V 3 bases and J 4 bases; bases outside gene matches: 9. In DNA form, the CDR3 reads TGTGCCAGCAGCGCCGGCGGGACTAGGATATACAATGAGCAGTTCTTC. As protein: CASSAGGTRIYNEQFF.